This TCR beta chain is from a study of T cell repertoires in cytomegalovirus infection. Across the study: Carrying CMV and the relevant HLA type showed in public TCR beta signatures. Study-wide results and caveats: Carriers of CMV plus the relevant HLA were identified by cumulative public TCR beta family frequency. The ex vivo response showed dominance by HLA-C-restricted CMV-specific TCR beta clonotypes.

TCRdb re-called the reads with MiXCR, one entry per CDR3 protein. The repertoire holds approximately 500,000 distinct CDR3 sequences, with approximately 10% as singletons. Concerning this clonotype itself: Its target is not known.

Sequences were obtained from PBMCs. This receptor was identified in a human donor in good health (CMV status not recorded). Some clones in this sample may be carry-over from other donors' samples.

The CDR3 loop is CASRRTGTSSYNEQFF. In DNA form, the CDR3 reads TGTGCCAGCAGAAGAACCGGGACATCCTCCTACAATGAGCAGTTCTTC. V is TRBV11-2 and J is TRBJ2-1, with D tentatively TRBD1 (6 bases). The CDR3 consists of 16 residues. Germline loops: CDR1 SGHAT, CDR2 FQNNGV. Between the trimmed V and J ends, which lost 6 bases and 0 bases, there was a span of 15 bases.